A single TCR beta chain is shown here with its context. Its antigen is as yet unknown. The CDR3 spans 15 residues. The germline V gene has CDR1 MNHNY and CDR2 SVGAGI (reference sequence). V dropped 0 bases and J dropped 8; count of bases not matched to a gene: 6. This entry belongs to a study of shared clonotypes between healthy human individuals. Regarding the study as a whole: Clonotypes that were shared across a handful of donors made up around 4.6% of naive CD4 clonotypes. Having only a few donors restricted how much genetic and exposure-history diversity was captured.

Some clones are missing from TCRdb's copy, which holds only in-frame ones; the method was immunoSEQ multiplex PCR. Among millions of clones listed, 90% to 95% were seen once. The specimen was naive CD4+ T cells sorted from blood. The subset: CD45RA+ positively selected. The sequence was collected from a man younger than 30 in good health. V is TRBV6-6 and J is TRBJ1-4, with 7 bases identical to TRBD1. CDR3 protein: CASSYSGRGKEKLFF. CDR3 in DNA: TGTGCCAGCAGTTACTCGGGCAGGGGGAAAGAAAAACTGTTTTTT.